This T cell receptor beta chain was recorded in a study of blood T cells in healthy people across ages. Study-wide results and limits: Among T cells, TCR beta diversity per million cells dropped roughly linearly as age rose.

A second PCR, run for about 7 to 11 cycles, used a sample-barcoded 5' primer plus a J-beta primer mix. Sequencing yielded, for each sample, at least 2.5 million paired-end reads carrying CDR3. TCRdb ran MiXCR on the 5' RACE reads and lists one entry per CDR3 protein. This sample has around 600,000 distinct CDR3 sequences, with 45% to 55% found just once. This clonotype was seen once. The antigen is undetermined. At one boundary the junction diverges from the germline segment, which might be a read error. CDR1 is SGHTA and CDR2 is FQGNSA in the germline V gene. CDR3 length: 14 residues. The TCR was taken from an elderly man in good health. The specimen was blood. The chain joins TRBV7-2 to TRBJ2-5; no clear D gene. The CDR3 loop reads CASSLNGLLETQHF. CDR3 DNA sequence: TGTGCCAGCAGCTTAAATGGGCTTCTGGAGACCCAGCACTTC.